Below, 30 T cell receptor beta chains from the same sample are listed, as sequenced in a study of post-analysis software for immune sequencing data. Each TCR beta cDNA library carried unique molecular identifiers. Using its own MiXCR run on the PCR reads, TCRdb lists one record per CDR3 protein. The sample includes around 400,000 distinct CDR3 sequences, about a third of them seen just once. These receptors lack a known antigen. Study observations and caveats: Controls showed lower frequencies than patients for roughly 5 TRBV segments, and TRBV5-6, TRBV5-1 and TRBV20-1 were among these.

Sequenced material: blood. The receptors were sampled from a girl between 5 and 17 years old with multiple sclerosis.

This clonotype has just a few counts. In nucleotides, the CDR3 is TGCGCCAGCAGCCCATTAGGACAGGGGGAGCGCAATGAGCAGTTCTTC. Residues: CASSPLGQGERNEQFF. The genes are TRBV4-1 and TRBJ2-1; TRBD1 matches at 10 bases. J gave up 6 bases and V 4 bases, and 9 bases lay outside the gene matches. Germline V gene lookup returns CDR1 MGHRA and CDR2 YSYEKL. CDR3 length: 16 residues.

The chain employs TRBV6-2 or TRBV6-3 and TRBJ2-1, with 7 bases fitting TRBD2. This CDR3 spans 14 amino acids. Germline CDR1 and CDR2: MNHEY and SVGEGT. The ends lost 10 bases at V and 3 bases at J; junction bases unmatched: 9. The CDR3 DNA is TGTGCCACTACAAACCGGGACTACTACAATGAGCAGTTCTTC. Residues: CATTNRDYYNEQFF.

V and J are TRBV29-1 and TRBJ2-1, with 8 bases aligning to TRBD2. This CDR3 has 12 residues. Germline CDR1 reads SQVTM; CDR2 reads ANQGSEA. Trimming cost V 4 bases and J 9 bases; bases outside gene matches: 5. This CDR3 reads CSVGSGGGEQFF. For the CDR3, the DNA is TGCAGCGTTGGAAGCGGGGGAGGTGAGCAGTTCTTC.

CDR3 DNA sequence: TGCGCCAGCAGCCAATCAGGGACAGTGCGACCTAATGAAAAACTGTTTTTT. Translated, it gives CASSQSGTVRPNEKLFF. The rearrangement joins TRBV4-3 to TRBJ1-4, with 7 nucleotides matching TRBD1. This CDR3 spans 17 amino acids. The V and J ends lost 2 bases and 3 bases, in that order; junction bases with no gene match: 9. Germline V gives CDR1 LGHNA, CDR2 YSLEER.

The CDR3 sequence: CASSLVGQGAGAGYTF. CDR3 coding DNA: TGTGCCAGCAGCTTAGTGGGACAGGGGGCCGGGGCTGGCTACACCTTC. The chain employs TRBV7-8 and TRBJ1-2, with 12 nucleotides matching TRBD1. CDR1 is SGHVS and CDR2 is FQNEAQ in the germline V gene. V was clipped by 1 base and J by 7 bases; unmatched bases: 7. This CDR3 has 16 amino acids.

This clonotype was detected a few times. The V call is TRBV7-9, the J call TRBJ2-1; 9 bases are a match to TRBD2. V lost 5 bases, J lost 7 bases, and 6 bases stayed unmatched. Germline V gene data show CDR1 as SEHNR and CDR2 as FQNEAQ (reference sequence). This CDR3 region has 14 residues. CDR3 region: CASSVGLARNEQFF. In DNA form, the CDR3 reads TGTGCCAGCAGCGTCGGACTAGCGAGGAATGAGCAGTTCTTC.

The chain carries TRBV29-1 and TRBJ2-5, with TRBD1 identical over 9 bases. This CDR3 has 14 amino acids. Per germline, CDR1 SQVTM and CDR2 ANQGSEA. V lost 7 bases and J lost 4; bases outside the gene matches: 10. This CDR3 reads CSASRGQGAETQYF. CDR3 nucleotides: TGCAGCGCTAGTAGGGGACAGGGCGCAGAGACCCAGTACTTC.

The J gene is TRBJ2-7, the V gene TRBV6-6, with unresolved D. V was trimmed by 0 bases and J by 3 bases, leaving 6 bases between them. The CDR3 runs to 13 residues. CDR1 and CDR2 from the germline V gene are MNHNY and SVGAGI (reference sequence). Here the CDR3 DNA reads TGTGCCAGCAGTTACTCGAAGGACTACGAGCAGTACTTC. Protein product: CASSYSKDYEQYF.

The chain has TRBV7-2 and TRBJ2-7; 9 bases align to TRBD1. This CDR3 contains 15 residues. Germline values: CDR1 SGHTA, CDR2 FQGNSA. V lost 5 bases and J lost 0; bases outside the gene matches: 5. DNA for the CDR3: TGTGCCAGCAGCACCGGGACAGGGCCCTCCTACGAGCAGTACTTC. It encodes CASSTGTGPSYEQYF.

This clonotype was seen ten or more times. V is TRBV5-1 and J is TRBJ2-7, with a weak D call TRBD2 (5 bases). The germline gives CDR1 SGHRS, CDR2 YFSETQ. The CDR3 runs to 14 residues. V lost 7 bases and J 5 bases, leaving 19 bases between the germline ends. The CDR3 sequence is CASGSWGVPDEQYF. The CDR3 DNA sequence: TGCGCCAGCGGGTCTTGGGGAGTTCCGGACGAGCAGTACTTC.

The chain recombines TRBV15 with TRBJ2-7, with 10 bases aligning to TRBD1. CDR1 LNHNV and CDR2 YYDKDF come from the germline V gene (reference sequence). V shed 6 bases, J shed 2 bases, and the junction held 13 bases outside the gene matches. CDR3 size: 17 residues. Written as DNA, the CDR3 is TGTGCCACCAGATCTATTCCCGGGACAGGGGATGCCTACGAGCAGTACTTC. It encodes CATRSIPGTGDAYEQYF. The full variable domain, completed using reference TRBV15 and TRBJ2-7, is DAMVIQNPRYQVTQFGKPVTLSCSQTLNHNVMYWYQQKSSQAPKLLFHYYDKDFNNEADTPDNFQSRRPNTSFCFLDIRSPGLGDTAMYLCATRSIPGTGDAYEQYFGPGTRLTVT.

This clonotype was counted many times. The V call is TRBV12-3 or TRBV12-4, the J call TRBJ2-4; D unclear. V dropped 6 bases and J dropped 6 bases, with 9 bases sitting between them. This CDR3 spans 12 amino acids. CDR3 in amino acids: CASSLTLNIQYF. The CDR3 nucleotides are TGTGCCAGCAGCCTTACTTTAAACATTCAGTACTTC.

This clonotype has just a few counts. J is TRBJ2-7 and V is TRBV20-1, with D possibly matching TRBD1 (6 bases). Looked up from germline, CDR1 is DFQATT and CDR2 is SNEGSKA (reference sequence). V gave up 0 bases and J gave up 9 bases, with 15 bases separating them. The CDR3 consists of 13 residues. The CDR3 loop is CSARDHARRGQYF. Written as DNA, the CDR3 is TGCAGTGCTAGAGATCATGCCCGCAGGGGGCAGTACTTC.

This clonotype was observed a handful of times. V gene TRBV9 combines with J gene TRBJ2-7; 9 nucleotides align to TRBD1. This CDR3 spans 14 amino acids. Per germline, CDR1 SGDLS and CDR2 YYNGEE. V trimming: 7 bases; J trimming: 2 bases; junction bases outside the gene matches: 7. CDR3 in amino acids: CASRDRALPYEQYF. The CDR3 nucleotides read TGTGCCAGCCGGGACAGGGCGTTACCCTACGAGCAGTACTTC.

This chain connects TRBV6-6 to TRBJ2-7; possibly TRBD2 for D (7 bases). This CDR3 is 17 amino acids long. Trimming took off 6 bases at V and 2 bases at J, with 23 bases between the two ends. The germline V gene has CDR1 MNHNY and CDR2 SVGAGI (reference sequence). CDR3 in amino acids: CASSYRGAGGAPYEQYF. CDR3 in DNA: TGTGCCAGCAGCTACCGGGGGGCCGGGGGAGCCCCCTACGAGCAGTACTTC.

This clonotype was detected only a few times. The chain links TRBV4-1 to TRBJ1-1; D possibly corresponds to TRBD1 (5 bases). The CDR3 length is 15 residues. Germline V gives CDR1 MGHRA, CDR2 YSYEKL. Trimming shortened V by 1 base and J by 2 bases, and 11 bases separated the two germline ends. The CDR3 region is CASSQAGSANTEAFF. The CDR3 DNA sequence: TGCGCCAGCAGCCAAGCAGGGTCCGCAAACACTGAAGCTTTCTTT.

This clonotype was counted only a few times. The chain links TRBV30 to TRBJ2-5; no clear D gene. V was pared by 1 base and J by 5 bases, with 17 bases between. The CDR3 runs to 15 residues. CDR1 is GTSNPN and CDR2 is SVGIG in the germline V gene (reference sequence). The CDR3 sequence: CAWSEAGHEWETQYF. DNA of the CDR3: TGTGCCTGGAGTGAGGCTGGCCATGAATGGGAGACCCAGTACTTC.

There are a few counts of this clonotype. The chain employs TRBV11-2 and TRBJ2-1; D could derive from TRBD1 or TRBD2 (5 bases each). V lost 0 bases to trimming and J lost 8 bases, with 20 bases between them. The germline V gene has CDR1 SGHAT and CDR2 FQNNGV. The CDR3 loop spans 17 amino acids. As DNA, the CDR3 is TGTGCCAGCAGCTTAGATCGGACTGGGGGTCGGTCCGATGAGCAGTTCTTC. Translating gives CASSLDRTGGRSDEQFF.

This chain joins TRBV20-1 and TRBJ1-2, with D hard to call. CDR3 length equals 13 residues. Germline values: CDR1 DFQATT, CDR2 SNEGSKA (reference sequence). Trimming removed 3 bases from V and 1 base from J, with 9 bases in between. CDR3 protein: CSARVPNNYGYTF. CDR3 DNA sequence: TGCAGTGCTAGGGTCCCCAATAACTATGGCTACACCTTC.

V usage is TRBV4-3 and J usage is TRBJ1-1, with TRBD1 matching over 9 bases. The length of the CDR3 is 15 residues. CDR1 and CDR2 from the germline V gene are LGHNA and YSLEER. V lost 3 bases, J lost 1 base, and 3 bases stayed unmatched. The CDR3 sequence: CASSHVGQGNTEAFF. The CDR3 DNA reads as TGCGCCAGCAGCCACGTGGGACAGGGGAACACTGAAGCTTTCTTT.

J is TRBJ2-7 and V is TRBV3-1, with D tentatively TRBD2 (6 bases). CDR3 length equals 15 residues. Trimming cost V 0 bases and J 4 bases, with 13 bases left between them. Germline CDR1 and CDR2: LGHDT and YNNKEL (reference sequence). CDR3 DNA: TGTGCCAGCAGCCAAGATTGGGGGGTCGGATACGAGCAGTACTTC. Translated: CASSQDWGVGYEQYF.

The sample holds a few counts of this clonotype. V gene TRBV15 combines with J gene TRBJ1-2; the match to TRBD1 covers 7 bases. V lost 0 bases to trimming and J lost 7 bases; unmatched junction nucleotides: 5. The CDR3 length is 14 residues. Germline V gives CDR1 LNHNV, CDR2 YYDKDF (reference sequence). Here the CDR3 DNA reads TGTGCCACCAGCAGAGATGTAACAGGGGTTGGCTACACCTTC. Translated: CATSRDVTGVGYTF.

The V call is TRBV5-1, the J call TRBJ2-3, with no clear D. Germline CDR1 is SGHRS and CDR2 is YFSETQ. Trimming removed 0 bases at V and 2 bases at J, with 10 bases between. CDR3 length: 15 amino acids. The CDR3 sequence is CASSLGAPNTDTQYF. CDR3 DNA sequence: TGCGCCAGCAGCTTGGGGGCTCCAAACACAGATACGCAGTATTTT.

This clonotype was detected a few times. The chain recombines TRBV29-1 with TRBJ1-2; D may be TRBD1 (6 bases). CDR1 SQVTM and CDR2 ANQGSEA come from the germline V gene. CDR3 length: 11 amino acids. V lost 5 bases, J lost 8 bases, and 12 bases lay in between. CDR3 in DNA: TGCAGCGTTTCAACAGGGAACGGCTACACCTTC. It encodes CSVSTGNGYTF.

This clonotype was seen only a few times. The chain is built from TRBV14 and TRBJ2-1; TRBD2 agrees at 11 bases. The V gene's germline CDR1 is SGHDN and CDR2 FVKESK. After removal of 0 bases from V and 12 bases from J, the junction contained 1 base not matched to a gene. The CDR3 contains 13 residues. The CDR3 loop is CASSQELAGAQFF. The CDR3 nucleotides are TGTGCCAGCAGCCAAGAACTAGCGGGGGCGCAGTTCTTC.

CDR3 DNA: TGTGCCAGCAGTAACCCGGGACAGAGCTCCTACGAGCAGTACTTC. Translation gives CASSNPGQSSYEQYF. V and J are TRBV6-5 and TRBJ2-7; 7 positions match TRBD1. V lost 5 bases and J lost 0; bases outside the gene matches: 7. In germline, CDR1 is MNHEY, CDR2 SVGAGI. The CDR3 spans 15 residues.

The chain combines TRBV10-3 with TRBJ2-1, with D hard to call. The V and J ends lost 7 bases and 8 bases respectively, with 15 bases between them. The CDR3 contains 13 residues. In germline, CDR1 is ENHRY, CDR2 SYGVKD. CDR3 sequence (DNA): TGTGCCATCATGTCCGGGCCCGGGCATGAGCAGTTCTTC. Protein product: CAIMSGPGHEQFF.

In its sample, this clonotype was seen a few times. The chain combines TRBV28 with TRBJ2-1; D might be TRBD1 (5 bases). CDR1 and CDR2 (germline): MDHEN, SYDVKM. Between the trimmed V and J ends, which lost 7 bases and 5 bases, there was a span of 15 bases. The CDR3 contains 14 residues. In DNA, the CDR3 is TGTGCCAGCATCCCCAAGATAGGGGACAATGAGCAGTTCTTC. Translated, it gives CASIPKIGDNEQFF.

Turning to this clonotype: An end of the junction differs from the germline gene, which may be a read error. This chain uses TRBV6-1 with TRBJ2-3; TRBD2 is a possible D gene (6 bases). The CDR3 spans 14 residues. Germline CDR1 reads MNHNS; CDR2 reads SASEGT. The CDR3 reads CAGSSPGVTDTQYF. DNA of the CDR3: TGTGCCGGCAGTTCCCCGGGGGTCACAGATACGCAGTATTTT.

V and J are TRBV7-9 and TRBJ2-5, with no clear D. This CDR3 region has 14 residues. Per germline, CDR1 SEHNR and CDR2 FQNEAQ (reference sequence). The V and J ends lost 2 bases and 2 bases respectively, with 9 bases between them. CDR3 sequence reads: CASSLLEVQETQYF. DNA of the CDR3: TGTGCCAGCAGCTTACTAGAGGTACAAGAGACCCAGTACTTC.